Following are 17 T cell receptor beta chains from one sample sequenced in a study of blood T cell repertoires in COVID-19. This table comes from immunoSEQ multiplex PCR, and its TCRdb copy is limited to in-frame clones, with some not included. The data contain about 200,000 clones, about 82% of them singletons. Specimen: PBMCs or T cells enriched from blood (not recorded which). The source is a middle-aged man with acute COVID-19.

The chain uses TRBV7-2 and TRBJ1-2; D uncertain. Trimming removed 5 bases from V and 5 bases from J, with 6 bases in between. CDR1 SGHTA and CDR2 FQGNSA come from the germline V gene. The CDR3 runs to 11 residues. In nucleotides, the CDR3 is TGTGCCAGCAGCCACGAGTATGGCTACACCTTC. It translates to CASSHEYGYTF. Together with reference TRBV7-2 and TRBJ1-2, the CDR3 gives the full variable domain: GAGVSQSPSNKVTEKGKDVELRCDPISGHTALYWYRQSLGQGLEFLIYFQGNSAPDKSGLPSDRFSAERTGGSVSTLTIQRTQQEDSAVYLCASSHEYGYTFGSGTRLTVV.

This sequence joins TRBV19 and TRBJ1-2, with D unclear. The V gene's germline CDR1 is LNHDA and CDR2 SQIVND (reference sequence). Trimming pared 1 base from V and 4 bases from J, leaving 13 bases between. This CDR3 is built from 15 residues. CDR3 sequence reads: CASSIGSDRPYGYTF. Here the CDR3 DNA reads TGTGCCAGTAGTATAGGGAGTGACCGGCCCTATGGCTACACCTTC.

The CDR3, as DNA: TGTGCCAGCTCACCAGGGACAGGGGTCCGGAATGAGCAGTTCTTC. It translates to CASSPGTGVRNEQFF. The rearrangement uses TRBV18 and TRBJ2-1; 10 nucleotides align to TRBD1. CDR1 and CDR2 (germline): KGHSH, LQKENI. The CDR3 spans 15 residues. The junction had 5 bases not matched to a gene; V was cut back by 2 bases and J by 7 bases.

This clone came up once. This chain links TRBV5-8 with TRBJ1-1; D remains unclear. Germline V gene lookup returns CDR1 SGHTS and CDR2 YDEGEE. The CDR3 consists of 13 residues. V was cut by 4 bases and J by 5 bases, with 12 bases left in between. The CDR3 nucleotides are TGTGCCAGCAGCGTTACAACGAATACTGAAGCTTTCTTT. This codes for CASSVTTNTEAFF.

The chain joins TRBV29-1 to TRBJ2-4; 12 bases match TRBD2. Germline CDR1 SQVTM, CDR2 ANQGSEA. The junction had 19 bases not matched to a gene; V was cut back by 5 bases and J by 8 bases. The CDR3 loop spans 18 amino acids. CDR3 DNA sequence: TGCAGCGTTTTGGGGCTAGCGGGAGGGCCCGAGGGTAGGGACATTCAGTACTTC. Protein product: CSVLGLAGGPEGRDIQYF.

The gene calls are TRBV5-4 and TRBJ2-1, with TRBD2 matching over 13 bases. The CDR3 sequence is 15 residues long. V was pared by 3 bases and J by 9 bases, with 6 bases of the junction left unmatched. Germline V lookup: CDR1 SGHNT, CDR2 YYREEE (reference sequence). This CDR3 is CASSSWTSGSGEQFF. The CDR3, as DNA: TGTGCCAGCAGCTCGTGGACTAGCGGGAGCGGTGAGCAGTTCTTC. The entire variable domain, with the rest obtained from reference TRBV5-4 and TRBJ2-1, is as follows: ETGVTQSPTHLIKTRGQQVTLRCSSQSGHNTVSWYQQALGQGPQFIFQYYREEENGRGNFPPRFSGLQFPNYSSELNVNALELDDSALYLCASSSWTSGSGEQFFGPGTRLTVL.

This rearrangement joins TRBV12-5 to TRBJ2-3; no reliable D call. V gave up 5 bases and J gave up 4 bases, with 7 bases separating them. Germline values: CDR1 LGHNT, CDR2 FRNRAP. The CDR3 length is 12 residues. CDR3 in DNA: TGTGCTAGTGGTGGAGATTCAGATACGCAGTATTTT. It specifies CASGGDSDTQYF. Combining the CDR3 with reference TRBV12-5 and TRBJ2-3 gives the whole variable domain DARVTQTPRHKVTEMGQEVTMRCQPILGHNTVFWYRQTMMQGLELLAYFRNRAPLDDSGMPKDRFSAEMPDATLATLKIQPSEPRDSAVYFCASGGDSDTQYFGPGTRLTVL.

In this sample, this clone turned up once. The chain has TRBV7-9 and TRBJ1-6; a weak D match, TRBD1 (5 bases). Germline lookup yields CDR1 SEHNR and CDR2 FQNEAQ (reference sequence). Trimming stripped 1 base from V and 6 bases from J, with 10 bases between. The CDR3 loop spans 15 amino acids. Here the CDR3 reads CASSLEETVNSPLHF. The CDR3 coding sequence is TGTGCCAGCAGCTTAGAGGAGACAGTTAATTCACCCCTCCACTTT.

The chain carries TRBV5-4 and TRBJ2-2, with TRBD2 matching 11 bases. The germline gives CDR1 SGHNT, CDR2 YYREEE (reference sequence). V lost 1 base and J lost 2; bases outside the gene matches: 7. The CDR3 is 18 residues long. Here the CDR3 reads CASSLRWLAGGNTGELFF. The CDR3 DNA follows: TGTGCCAGCAGCTTGAGGTGGCTAGCGGGAGGTAACACCGGGGAGCTGTTTTTT.

The V gene is TRBV27, the J gene TRBJ2-1; 15 nucleotides line up with TRBD2. Germline CDR1 MNHEY, CDR2 SMNVEV (reference sequence). The CDR3 extends over 17 amino acids. With 7 bases clipped from V and 9 bases from J, the junction kept 13 bases outside the gene matches. Here the CDR3 reads CASNLIRTSGRASEQFF. CDR3 nucleotides: TGTGCCAGCAACCTTATCCGGACTAGCGGGAGGGCAAGTGAGCAGTTCTTC.

This clone was picked up a small number of times. The V call is TRBV5-5, the J call TRBJ2-7; no clear D. This CDR3 region has 11 residues. Trimming cost V 4 bases and J 3 bases, with 5 bases left between them. Per the germline V gene, CDR1 is SGHKS and CDR2 is YYEKEE (reference sequence). The CDR3 DNA reads as TGTGCCAGCAGCCGTAACTACGAGCAGTACTTC. Amino acid sequence: CASSRNYEQYF.

The chain recombines TRBV7-8 with TRBJ2-7, with 8 bases matching TRBD1. The CDR3 has 14 residues. Germline V gene lookup returns CDR1 SGHVS and CDR2 FQNEAQ. Trimming at V came to 5 bases and at J to 6 bases, leaving 9 bases not matched to a gene. The CDR3 nucleotides are TGTGCCAGCAGCCGACAGGGGCGGTTTAGCGAGCAGTACTTC. This gives the protein CASSRQGRFSEQYF.

The chain links TRBV30 to TRBJ2-7, with a possible D match to TRBD2 (5 bases). CDR3 length: 13 amino acids. Germline values: CDR1 GTSNPN, CDR2 SVGIG (reference sequence). V lost 2 bases to trimming and J lost 5 bases, with 13 bases between them. The CDR3 protein is CAWSRDMGDEQYF. As DNA, the CDR3 is TGTGCCTGGAGTCGCGACATGGGAGACGAGCAGTACTTC.

In DNA, the CDR3 is TGTGCCAGCAGTGAACTCCAGTGGTCTTTACGGGAGAGGGAGACCCAGTACTTC. Translating it yields CASSELQWSLRERETQYF. The gene calls are TRBV6-1 and TRBJ2-5; possibly TRBD2 for D (6 bases). Trimming stripped 2 bases from V and 5 bases from J, with 24 bases between. The CDR3 runs to 18 residues. Per germline, CDR1 MNHNS and CDR2 SASEGT.

This sequence joins TRBV4-3 and TRBJ2-1, with TRBD1 identical over 7 bases. The CDR3 is 16 amino acids. Germline V gene sequence: CDR1 LGHNA, CDR2 YSLEER. V dropped 4 bases and J dropped 0; count of bases not matched to a gene: 6. CDR3 in amino acids: CASSLEQGNSYNEQFF. The DNA of the CDR3 is TGCGCCAGCAGCCTCGAACAGGGGAACTCCTACAATGAGCAGTTCTTC.

The chain recombines TRBV5-4 with TRBJ1-2; the match to TRBD1 covers 10 bases. The CDR3 spans 13 residues. The trim removed 3 bases at V and 10 bases at J, leaving 6 bases unmatched. Germline V gene sequence: CDR1 SGHNT, CDR2 YYREEE (reference sequence). The CDR3 bases are TGTGCCAGCAGCTCCGACAGGGGGCGAGCCTACACCTTC. Its protein is CASSSDRGRAYTF.

The CDR3 coding sequence is TGTGCCAGCAGCCAAGATCGGCGGAACTATGGCTACACCTTC. The encoded protein is CASSQDRRNYGYTF. This sequence joins TRBV3-1 (or the pseudogene TRBV3-2) and TRBJ1-2; D is unclear. V lost 0 bases and J 2 bases, leaving 7 bases between the germline ends. Germline V gene sequence: CDR1 LGHDT, CDR2 YNNKEL (reference sequence). The CDR3 spans 14 residues.